Below, 20 T cell receptor beta chains from the same sample are listed, as sequenced in a study of T cell responses to AZD1222 COVID-19 vaccine. TCRdb's table, derived via immunoSEQ multiplex PCR, lists solely in-frame clones and lacks some. The sample shows approximately 90,000 clones, about 92% of them seen only once. The specimen comprised peripheral blood, sampled on day 0 of AZD1222 vaccination. These receptors came from an adult in good health.

V gene TRBV28 combines with J gene TRBJ1-5; tentatively, D is TRBD1 (5 bases). The CDR3 has 14 residues. V dropped 7 bases and J dropped 2 bases, with 12 bases sitting between them. The germline V gene encodes CDR1 MDHEN and CDR2 SYDVKM. The CDR3 nucleotides read TGTGCCAGCAAACTTCAGGGTGGCAATCAGCCCCAGCATTTT. Its translation: CASKLQGGNQPQHF.

This clone was seen only once. This sequence joins TRBV3-1 (or the pseudogene TRBV3-2) and TRBJ2-2; the match to TRBD2 covers 9 bases. CDR1 and CDR2 (germline): LGHDT, YNNKEL (reference sequence). This CDR3 spans 17 amino acids. V lost 4 bases, J lost 5 bases, and 11 bases stayed unmatched. The DNA of the CDR3 is TGTGCCAGCAGCCTCGTCAGGCTAGCGGGAAAAACCGGGGAGCTGTTTTTT. It specifies CASSLVRLAGKTGELFF.

This rearrangement joins TRBV19 to TRBJ2-3; 9 nucleotides line up with TRBD2. Germline trimming cut 5 bases from V and 5 bases from J; bases unmatched to any gene: 8. The germline V gene encodes CDR1 LNHDA and CDR2 SQIVND (reference sequence). The CDR3 contains 15 residues. Here the CDR3 DNA reads TGTGCCAGTAGTCTGATAGCGGGGGCGAAAGATACGCAGTATTTT. Encoded protein: CASSLIAGAKDTQYF.

The chain uses TRBV30 and TRBJ1-1; D possibly corresponds to TRBD1 (5 bases). The V and J ends lost 3 bases and 1 base respectively, with 12 bases between them. The CDR3 has 14 amino acids. CDR1 GTSNPN and CDR2 SVGIG come from the germline V gene (reference sequence). CDR3 bases: TGTGCCTGGAGCGAGGGACGGAGGAACACTGAAGCTTTCTTT. Translated: CAWSEGRRNTEAFF.

This clone was seen just once. The chain recombines TRBV27 with TRBJ2-1, with a tentative D call TRBD1 (6 bases). Germline loops: CDR1 MNHEY, CDR2 SMNVEV (reference sequence). V was trimmed by 5 bases and J by 3 bases, leaving 11 bases between them. The CDR3 spans 14 residues. CDR3 sequence: CASSLTGNYNEQFF. In nucleotides, the CDR3 is TGTGCCAGCAGTCTTACAGGGAACTACAATGAGCAGTTCTTC.

This clone has a single count. This chain uses TRBV6-5 with TRBJ2-1, with TRBD2 matching over 12 bases. Germline V gene lookup returns CDR1 MNHEY and CDR2 SVGAGI. The CDR3 has 13 amino acids. Trimming at V came to 2 bases and at J to 11 bases, leaving 1 base not matched to a gene. CDR3 region: CASSYGLAGKQFF. The CDR3 DNA is TGTGCCAGCAGTTACGGACTAGCGGGAAAGCAGTTCTTC.

Only one count was recorded for this clone. The chain combines TRBV4-1 with TRBJ1-2; D might be TRBD1 (5 bases). Per germline, CDR1 MGHRA and CDR2 YSYEKL. Trimming took off 3 bases at V and 0 bases at J, with 20 bases between the two ends. The CDR3 has 18 residues. CDR3 bases: TGCGCCAGCAGCCACGGACTCTCCGGGGCTGCGGCTAACTATGGCTACACCTTC. It yields the protein CASSHGLSGAAANYGYTF.

This chain uses TRBV5-1 with TRBJ2-5; 9 bases are shared with TRBD2. The CDR3 loop spans 16 amino acids. Trimming took 4 bases from V and 2 from J; bases not matched to a gene: 9. The germline gives CDR1 SGHRS, CDR2 YFSETQ. The CDR3 spells CASSPGSSGNQETQYF. The CDR3 DNA follows: TGCGCCAGCAGCCCGGGGTCTAGCGGGAATCAAGAGACCCAGTACTTC.

The chain employs TRBV6-2 or TRBV6-3 and TRBJ1-5; 8 bases agree with TRBD1. V gave up 4 bases and J gave up 7 bases; unmatched junction bases: 9. Looked up from germline, CDR1 is MNHEY and CDR2 is SVGEGT. The CDR3 has 15 amino acids. The CDR3 loop reads CASSSLGQVKQPQHF. The CDR3 DNA reads TGTGCCAGCAGTTCCCTGGGACAGGTGAAACAGCCCCAGCATTTT.

The CDR3 protein is CASRGPSTDTQYF. CDR3 DNA sequence: TGCGCCAGTAGGGGGCCTAGCACAGATACGCAGTATTTT. The chain is built from TRBV10-2 and TRBJ2-3; TRBD1 matches at 7 bases. The V gene end was trimmed by 9 bases and the J gene end by 0 bases; junction bases not matched to a gene: 3. Germline lookup yields CDR1 WSHSY and CDR2 SAAADI. This CDR3 region has 13 residues.

V usage is TRBV4-2 and J usage is TRBJ1-5; the match to TRBD1 covers 8 bases. CDR1 and CDR2 (germline): LGHNA, YNFKEQ. V was clipped by 1 base and J by 7 bases; unmatched bases: 6. The CDR3 has 15 amino acids. CDR3: CASSQVSGGRQPQHF. DNA of the CDR3: TGTGCCAGCAGCCAAGTTTCAGGGGGCCGACAGCCCCAGCATTTT.

The V gene is TRBV7-2, the J gene TRBJ1-3, with D perhaps TRBD1 (5 bases). This CDR3 spans 15 amino acids. V was shortened by 2 bases and J by 6 bases, with 14 bases between the two germline ends. The V gene's germline CDR1 is SGHTA and CDR2 FQGNSA. This CDR3 is CASSLFGGKENTIYF. The CDR3 DNA reads TGTGCCAGCAGCTTATTCGGGGGAAAGGAAAACACCATATATTTT.

The chain employs TRBV28 and TRBJ1-2; 7 bases match TRBD1. Germline V CDR1 and CDR2: MDHEN, SYDVKM. The V segment lost 6 bases and the J segment 4 bases; nucleotides outside the gene matches: 8. The CDR3 runs to 14 residues. The CDR3 DNA reads TGTGCCAGCAGCCCCGTGACAGGGTTCTATGGCTACACCTTC. This gives the protein CASSPVTGFYGYTF.

The CDR3 reads CATTYRGMDTGELFF. The CDR3 nucleotides read TGTGCCACTACTTATCGGGGGATGGACACCGGGGAGCTGTTTTTT. J is TRBJ2-2 and V is TRBV19, with D perhaps matching TRBD2 (6 bases). Trimming removed 10 bases at V and 3 bases at J, with 18 bases between. The germline CDR1 and CDR2 sequences are LNHDA and SQIVND (reference sequence). The CDR3 has 15 residues. The variable domain in full, with the rest retrieved from reference TRBV19 and TRBJ2-2, is DGGITQSPKYLFRKEGQNVTLSCEQNLNHDAMYWYRQDPGQGLRLIYYSQIVNDFQKGDIAEGYSVSREKKESFPLTVTSAQKNPTAFYLCATTYRGMDTGELFFGEGSRLTVL.

This chain connects TRBV7-9 to TRBJ1-1; 7 bases line up with TRBD1. The V segment lost 5 bases and the J segment 2 bases; nucleotides outside the gene matches: 11. CDR3 length equals 16 residues. CDR1 SEHNR and CDR2 FQNEAQ come from the germline V gene (reference sequence). CDR3 amino acids: CASSNARAGGNTEAFF. The CDR3 region has the DNA TGTGCCAGCAGCAACGCCCGGGCAGGGGGAAACACTGAAGCTTTCTTT.

V and J are TRBV5-1 and TRBJ2-1; D is unclear. CDR1 and CDR2 (germline): SGHRS, YFSETQ. V lost 5 bases to trimming and J lost 0 bases, with 9 bases between them. The CDR3 runs to 14 residues. CDR3 sequence: CASSRESSYNEQFF. DNA of the CDR3: TGCGCCAGCAGTCGAGAGAGCTCCTACAATGAGCAGTTCTTC.

V usage is TRBV7-9 and J usage is TRBJ1-5, with 9 bases aligning to TRBD1. The CDR3 consists of 14 residues. V gave up 5 bases and J gave up 5 bases; unmatched junction bases: 4. The germline V gene encodes CDR1 SEHNR and CDR2 FQNEAQ (reference sequence). This CDR3 is CASSLDRGDQPQHF. DNA for the CDR3: TGTGCCAGCAGCCTAGACAGGGGGGATCAGCCCCAGCATTTT.

This chain uses TRBV5-1 with TRBJ2-3; 8 nucleotides align to TRBD2. CDR3 length: 16 amino acids. The germline gives CDR1 SGHRS, CDR2 YFSETQ. Trimming cost V 4 bases and J 1 base; bases outside gene matches: 8. The CDR3 loop reads CASSASGTRGTDTQYF. CDR3 bases: TGCGCCAGCAGCGCCTCCGGGACTAGAGGCACAGATACGCAGTATTTT.

The CDR3 DNA reads TGTGCCAGCAGCCCCCCCGGGACACAACCCTACGAGCAGTACTTC. Translating it yields CASSPPGTQPYEQYF. The rearrangement uses TRBV14 and TRBJ2-7; possibly TRBD1 for D (6 bases). The germline V gene has CDR1 SGHDN and CDR2 FVKESK. With 4 bases removed from V and 2 bases from J, the gap between germline ends came to 15 bases. The CDR3 loop spans 15 amino acids.

The genes are TRBV14 and TRBJ2-6; perhaps TRBD1 as D (5 bases). CDR1 SGHDN and CDR2 FVKESK come from the germline V gene. The CDR3 contains 18 residues. Trimming stripped 5 bases from V and 0 bases from J, with 17 bases between. The CDR3 nucleotides are TGTGCCAGCAGCGCTCAGGGTATCCTCCTCTCTGGGGCCAACGTCCTGACTTTC. It is translated as CASSAQGILLSGANVLTF.